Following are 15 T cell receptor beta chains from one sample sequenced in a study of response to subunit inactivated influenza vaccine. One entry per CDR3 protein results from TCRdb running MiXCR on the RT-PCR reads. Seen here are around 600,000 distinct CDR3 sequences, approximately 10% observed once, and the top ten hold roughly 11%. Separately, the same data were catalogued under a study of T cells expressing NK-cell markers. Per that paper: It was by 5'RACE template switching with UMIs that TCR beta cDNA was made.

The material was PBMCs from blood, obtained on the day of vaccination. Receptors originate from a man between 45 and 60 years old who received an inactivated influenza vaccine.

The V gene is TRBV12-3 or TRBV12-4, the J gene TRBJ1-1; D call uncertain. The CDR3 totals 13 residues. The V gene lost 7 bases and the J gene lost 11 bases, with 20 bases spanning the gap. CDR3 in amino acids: CASTKKGGPRAFF. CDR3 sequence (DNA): TGTGCCAGCACCAAAAAAGGCGGTCCTAGGGCTTTCTTT.

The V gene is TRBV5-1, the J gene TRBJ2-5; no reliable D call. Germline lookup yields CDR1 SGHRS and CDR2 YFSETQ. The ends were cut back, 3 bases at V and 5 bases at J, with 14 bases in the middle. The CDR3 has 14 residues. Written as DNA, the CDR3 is TGCGCCAGCAGCTCCTATGACGAATGGGAGACCCAGTACTTC. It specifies CASSSYDEWETQYF.

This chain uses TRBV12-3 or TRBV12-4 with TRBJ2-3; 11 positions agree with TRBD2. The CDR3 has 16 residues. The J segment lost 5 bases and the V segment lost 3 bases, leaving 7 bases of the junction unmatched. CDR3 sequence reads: CASSFGGLAELDTQYF. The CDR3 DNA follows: TGTGCCAGCAGTTTCGGGGGACTAGCGGAATTAGATACGCAGTATTTT.

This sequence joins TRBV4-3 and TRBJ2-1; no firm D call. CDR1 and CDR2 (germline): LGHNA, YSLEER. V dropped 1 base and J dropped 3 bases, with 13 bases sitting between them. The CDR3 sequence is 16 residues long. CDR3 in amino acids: CASSQGSSVDYNEQFF. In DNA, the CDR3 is TGCGCCAGCAGCCAAGGTTCGAGCGTAGACTACAATGAGCAGTTCTTC.

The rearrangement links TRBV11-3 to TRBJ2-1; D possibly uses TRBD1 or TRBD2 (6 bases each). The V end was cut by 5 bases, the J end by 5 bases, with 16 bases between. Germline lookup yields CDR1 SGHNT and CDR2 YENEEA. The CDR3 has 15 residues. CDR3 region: CASSRMGAGNNEQFF. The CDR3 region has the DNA TGTGCCAGCAGCCGCATGGGGGCGGGAAACAATGAGCAGTTCTTC.

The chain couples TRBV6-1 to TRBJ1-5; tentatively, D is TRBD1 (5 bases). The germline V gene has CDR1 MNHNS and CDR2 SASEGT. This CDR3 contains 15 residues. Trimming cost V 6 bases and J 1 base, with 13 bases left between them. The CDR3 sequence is CASRVQENSNQPQHF. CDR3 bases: TGTGCCAGCAGAGTACAGGAAAACAGCAATCAGCCCCAGCATTTT.

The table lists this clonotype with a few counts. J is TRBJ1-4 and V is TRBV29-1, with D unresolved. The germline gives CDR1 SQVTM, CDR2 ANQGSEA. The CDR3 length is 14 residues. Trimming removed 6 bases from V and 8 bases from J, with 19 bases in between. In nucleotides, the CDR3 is TGCAGCGTCCTCTCTTGGAAAGGGCGGGAAAAACTGTTTTTT. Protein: CSVLSWKGREKLFF.

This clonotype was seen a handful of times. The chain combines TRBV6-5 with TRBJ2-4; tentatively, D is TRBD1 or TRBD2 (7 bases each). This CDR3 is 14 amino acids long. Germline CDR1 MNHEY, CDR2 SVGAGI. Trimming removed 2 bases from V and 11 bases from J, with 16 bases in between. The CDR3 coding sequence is TGTGCCAGCAGTTACGATTACGCAGGGGGGGTTCAGTACTTC. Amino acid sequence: CASSYDYAGGVQYF.

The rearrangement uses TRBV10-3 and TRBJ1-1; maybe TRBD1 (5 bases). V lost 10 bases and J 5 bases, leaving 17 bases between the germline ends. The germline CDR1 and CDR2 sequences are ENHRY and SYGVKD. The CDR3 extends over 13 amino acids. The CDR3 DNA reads TGTGCCACTAGGGACCGAGAAGGGACTGAAGCTTTCTTT. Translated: CATRDREGTEAFF.

CDR3: CASSLGGQGAGDTQYF. The CDR3, as DNA: TGTGCCAGCAGCTTAGGGGGACAGGGGGCCGGAGATACGCAGTATTTT. The rearrangement links TRBV7-6 to TRBJ2-3; 12 bases agree with TRBD1. The junction had 4 bases not matched to a gene; V was cut back by 1 base and J by 5 bases. Germline V gene lookup returns CDR1 SGHVS and CDR2 FNYEAQ. The CDR3 extends over 16 amino acids.

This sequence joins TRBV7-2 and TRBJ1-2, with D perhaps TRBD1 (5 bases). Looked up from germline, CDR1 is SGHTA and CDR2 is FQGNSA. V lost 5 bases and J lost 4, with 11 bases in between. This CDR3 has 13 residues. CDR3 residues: CASSPAGTYGYTF. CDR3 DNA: TGTGCCAGCAGCCCCGCAGGGACCTATGGCTACACCTTC. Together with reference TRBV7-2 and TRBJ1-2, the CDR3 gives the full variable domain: GAGVSQSPSNKVTEKGKDVELRCDPISGHTALYWYRQSLGQGLEFLIYFQGNSAPDKSGLPSDRFSAERTGGSVSTLTIQRTQQEDSAVYLCASSPAGTYGYTFGSGTRLTVV.

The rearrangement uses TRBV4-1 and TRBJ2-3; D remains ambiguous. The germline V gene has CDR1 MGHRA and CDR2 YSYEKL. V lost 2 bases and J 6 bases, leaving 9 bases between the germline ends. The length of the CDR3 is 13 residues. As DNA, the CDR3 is TGCGCCAGCAGCCAATATTTCGGGGATACGCAGTATTTT. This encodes CASSQYFGDTQYF.

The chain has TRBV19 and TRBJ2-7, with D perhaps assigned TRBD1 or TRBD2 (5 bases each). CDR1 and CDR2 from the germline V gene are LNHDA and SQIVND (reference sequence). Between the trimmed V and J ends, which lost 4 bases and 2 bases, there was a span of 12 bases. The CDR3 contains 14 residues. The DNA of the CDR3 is TGTGCCAGTAGTACAGGTCGAGGGGCCTACGAGCAGTACTTC. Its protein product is CASSTGRGAYEQYF. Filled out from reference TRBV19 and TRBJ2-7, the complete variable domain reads DGGITQSPKYLFRKEGQNVTLSCEQNLNHDAMYWYRQDPGQGLRLIYYSQIVNDFQKGDIAEGYSVSREKKESFPLTVTSAQKNPTAFYLCASSTGRGAYEQYFGPGTRLTVT.

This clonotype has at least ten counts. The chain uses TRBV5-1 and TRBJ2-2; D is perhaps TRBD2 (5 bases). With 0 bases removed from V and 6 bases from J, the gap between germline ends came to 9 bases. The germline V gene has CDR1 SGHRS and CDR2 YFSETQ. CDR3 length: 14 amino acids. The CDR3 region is CASSLVGIAGELFF. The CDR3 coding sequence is TGCGCCAGCAGCTTGGTCGGGATAGCCGGGGAGCTGTTTTTT.

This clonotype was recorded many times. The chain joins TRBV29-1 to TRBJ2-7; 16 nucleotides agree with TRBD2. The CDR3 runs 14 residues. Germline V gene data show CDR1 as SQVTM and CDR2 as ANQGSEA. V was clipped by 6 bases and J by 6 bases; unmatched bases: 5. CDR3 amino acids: CSVGTSGRAGEQYF. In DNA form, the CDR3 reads TGCAGCGTCGGGACTAGCGGGAGGGCCGGCGAGCAGTACTTC.